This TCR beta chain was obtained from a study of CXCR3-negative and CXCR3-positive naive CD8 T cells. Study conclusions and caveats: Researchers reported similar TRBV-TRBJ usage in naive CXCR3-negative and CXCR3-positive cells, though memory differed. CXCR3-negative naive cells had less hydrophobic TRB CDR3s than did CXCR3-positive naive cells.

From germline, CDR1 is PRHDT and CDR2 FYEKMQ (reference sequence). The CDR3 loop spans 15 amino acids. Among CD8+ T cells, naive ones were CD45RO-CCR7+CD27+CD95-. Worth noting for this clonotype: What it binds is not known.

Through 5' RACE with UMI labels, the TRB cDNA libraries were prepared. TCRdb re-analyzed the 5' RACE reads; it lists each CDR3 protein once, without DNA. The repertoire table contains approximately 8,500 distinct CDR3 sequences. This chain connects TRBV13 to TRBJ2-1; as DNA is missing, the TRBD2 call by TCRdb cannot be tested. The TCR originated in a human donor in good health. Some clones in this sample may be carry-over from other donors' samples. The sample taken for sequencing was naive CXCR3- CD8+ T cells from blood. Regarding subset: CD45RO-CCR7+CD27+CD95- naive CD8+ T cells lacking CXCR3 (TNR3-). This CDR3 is CASSGRTSGRAQQFF.